This TCR beta chain was sequenced for a study of identical twins. Study findings and constraints: Models predicted too little out-of-frame TCR alpha sharing in monozygotic twins.

CDR1 and CDR2 (germline): SGHDN, FVKESK. The ends were cut back, 1 base at V and 4 bases at J, with 10 bases in the middle. This CDR3 comprises 14 residues. As regards this clonotype: No antigen is known for it.

A universal primer binding site was introduced by template switching. The final cDNA contained unique molecular identifiers. TCRdb reprocessed the 5' RACE reads with MiXCR, giving one entry per CDR3 protein. The data hold under 800,000 distinct CDR3 sequences, with roughly 20% observed a single time. The sample also formed part of further work on T cells expressing NK-cell markers. From that second work: Obtained from sorted CD3+CD56+NKG2C+, CD3+CD56+NKG2C- and CD3+CD56-NKG2C+ T cells were the TCR beta repertoires. Serological testing identified most of the eight sequenced donors as HCMV-seropositive and one as seronegative.

Sequencing was done on a sample of PBMCs. The origin of this receptor is a woman aged 18-29 years in good health. V usage is TRBV14 and J usage is TRBJ2-5, with D possibly TRBD1 on 5 matching bases. The CDR3 protein is CASSQGGQSETQYF. CDR3 in DNA: TGTGCCAGCAGCCAAGGGGGCCAGTCAGAGACCCAGTACTTC.